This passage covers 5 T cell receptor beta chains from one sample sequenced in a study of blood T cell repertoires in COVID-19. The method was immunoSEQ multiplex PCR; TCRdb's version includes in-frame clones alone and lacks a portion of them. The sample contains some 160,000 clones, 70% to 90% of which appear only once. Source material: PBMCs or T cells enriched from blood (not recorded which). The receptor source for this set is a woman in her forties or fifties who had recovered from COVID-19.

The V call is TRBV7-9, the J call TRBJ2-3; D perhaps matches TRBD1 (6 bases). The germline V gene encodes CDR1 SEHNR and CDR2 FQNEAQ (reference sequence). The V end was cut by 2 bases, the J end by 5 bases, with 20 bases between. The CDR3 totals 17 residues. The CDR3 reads CASSLWTARVEVDTQYF. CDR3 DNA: TGTGCCAGCAGCTTATGGACAGCCCGGGTAGAGGTAGATACGCAGTATTTT.

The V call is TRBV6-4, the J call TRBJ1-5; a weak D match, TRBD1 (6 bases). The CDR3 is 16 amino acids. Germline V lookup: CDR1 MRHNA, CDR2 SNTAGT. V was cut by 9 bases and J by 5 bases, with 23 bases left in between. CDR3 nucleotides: TGTGCCAGTTACTCGGGGGGGGCAGCTTATTATCAGCCCCAGCATTTT. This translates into CASYSGGAAYYQPQHF.

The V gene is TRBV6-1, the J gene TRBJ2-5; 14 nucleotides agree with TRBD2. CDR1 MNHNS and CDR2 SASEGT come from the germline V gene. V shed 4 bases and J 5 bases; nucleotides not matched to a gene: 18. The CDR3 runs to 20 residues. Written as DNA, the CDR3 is TGTGCCAGCAGTGTCACCCGGACTAGCGGGGGGATAGAGAAAGGGGAGACCCAGTACTTC. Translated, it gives CASSVTRTSGGIEKGETQYF.

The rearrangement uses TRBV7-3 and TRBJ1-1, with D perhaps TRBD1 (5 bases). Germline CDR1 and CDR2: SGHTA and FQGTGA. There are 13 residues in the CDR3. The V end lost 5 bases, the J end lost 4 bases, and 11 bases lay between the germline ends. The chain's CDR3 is CASSRGGTTEAFF. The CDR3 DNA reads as TGTGCCAGCAGCCGGGGAGGGACCACTGAAGCTTTCTTT.

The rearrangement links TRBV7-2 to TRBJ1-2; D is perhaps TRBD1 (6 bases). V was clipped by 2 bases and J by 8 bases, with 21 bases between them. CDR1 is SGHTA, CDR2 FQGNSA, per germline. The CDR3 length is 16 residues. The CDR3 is CASSLRGGEPGMGYTF. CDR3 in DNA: TGTGCCAGCAGCTTAAGGGGGGGGGAACCTGGTATGGGCTACACCTTC.